This record concerns one T cell receptor (beta chain) sequence. The antigen is not known. The V end was cut by 3 bases, the J end by 8 bases, with 14 bases between. The CDR3 loop spans 14 amino acids. CDR1 is KGHSH, CDR2 LQKENI, per germline. This PCR relied on a set of 60 Vbeta primers and 13 Jbeta primers. Sequencing was performed with immunoSEQ multiplex PCR; in TCRdb, only in-frame clones are kept and a portion is missing. The sample consists of some 150,000 clones, roughly 80% of them appearing once. These data originate in a study of cytomegalovirus exposure and HLA in healthy donors. Study-level findings and limits: Earlier analysis yielded a pattern in which most TCR beta V segments were productive about 90% or about 30% of the time. An analysis was carried out later, and it reportedly showed fewer N-insertions in an Asian-associated ancestry cluster than the approximately 700-donor mean. After further analysis at a later stage, 16,951 TCR beta sequences were associated with HLA alleles at 0.05 false discovery rate. An analysis that came later showed most CMV-associated TCR beta chains appearing HLA-restricted.

The chain has TRBV18 and TRBJ1-3, with a possible D match to TRBD1 (6 bases). This TCR was sampled from a woman between 25 and 40 years old in good health and CMV-seronegative. Input material: PBMCs. The CDR3 nucleotides are TGTGCCAGCTCACCCGTGACAGGAGCGGACACCATATATTTT. It translates to CASSPVTGADTIYF.